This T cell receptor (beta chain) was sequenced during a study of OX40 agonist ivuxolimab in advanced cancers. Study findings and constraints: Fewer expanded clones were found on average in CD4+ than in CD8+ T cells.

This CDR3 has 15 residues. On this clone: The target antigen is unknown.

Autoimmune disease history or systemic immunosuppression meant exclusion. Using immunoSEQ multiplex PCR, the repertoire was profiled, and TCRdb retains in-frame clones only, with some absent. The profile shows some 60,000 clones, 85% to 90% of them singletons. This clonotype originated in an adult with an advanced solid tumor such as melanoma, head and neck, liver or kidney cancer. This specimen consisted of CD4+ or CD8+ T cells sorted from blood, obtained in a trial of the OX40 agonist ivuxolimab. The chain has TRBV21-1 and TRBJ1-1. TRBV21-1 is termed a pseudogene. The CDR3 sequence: CASSTSRGRGTEAFF. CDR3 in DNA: TGTGCCAGCAGCACCTCGAGGGGAAGAGGAACTGAAGCTTTCTTT.